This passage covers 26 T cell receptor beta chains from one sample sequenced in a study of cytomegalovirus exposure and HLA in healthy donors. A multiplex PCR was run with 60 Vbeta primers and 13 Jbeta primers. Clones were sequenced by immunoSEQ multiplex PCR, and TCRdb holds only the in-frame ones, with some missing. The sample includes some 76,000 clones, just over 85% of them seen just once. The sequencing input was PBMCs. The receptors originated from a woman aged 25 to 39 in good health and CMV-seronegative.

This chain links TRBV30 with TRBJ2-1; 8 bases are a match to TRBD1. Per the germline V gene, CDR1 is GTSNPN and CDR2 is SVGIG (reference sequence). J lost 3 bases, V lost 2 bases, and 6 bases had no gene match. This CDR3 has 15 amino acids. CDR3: CAWSPRDRIYNEQFF. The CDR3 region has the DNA TGTGCCTGGAGTCCGCGGGACAGGATCTACAATGAGCAGTTCTTC.

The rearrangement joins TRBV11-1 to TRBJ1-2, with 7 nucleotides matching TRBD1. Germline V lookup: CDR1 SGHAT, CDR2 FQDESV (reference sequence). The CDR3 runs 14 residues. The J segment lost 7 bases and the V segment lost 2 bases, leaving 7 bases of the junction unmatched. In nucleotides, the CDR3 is TGTGCCAGCAGCTTAAATCGACAGGGAGGTGGCTACACCTTC. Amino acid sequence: CASSLNRQGGGYTF.

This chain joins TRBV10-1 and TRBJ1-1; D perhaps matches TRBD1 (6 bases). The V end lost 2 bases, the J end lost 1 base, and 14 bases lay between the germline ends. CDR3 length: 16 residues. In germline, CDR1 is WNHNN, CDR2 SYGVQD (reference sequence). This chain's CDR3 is CASSEGRGWENTEAFF. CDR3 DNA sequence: TGCGCCAGCAGTGAGGGTAGGGGGTGGGAGAACACTGAAGCTTTCTTT.

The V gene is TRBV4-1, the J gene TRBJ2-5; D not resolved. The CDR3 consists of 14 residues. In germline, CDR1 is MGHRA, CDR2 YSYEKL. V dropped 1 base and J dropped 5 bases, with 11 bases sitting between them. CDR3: CASSQVYSGETQYF. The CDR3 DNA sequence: TGCGCCAGCAGCCAAGTATACAGTGGGGAGACCCAGTACTTC.

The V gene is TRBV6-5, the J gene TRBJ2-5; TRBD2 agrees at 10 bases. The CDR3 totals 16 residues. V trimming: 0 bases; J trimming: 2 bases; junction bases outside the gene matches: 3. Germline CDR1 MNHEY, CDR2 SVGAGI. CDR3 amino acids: CASSYSASGGQETQYF. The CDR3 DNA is TGTGCCAGCAGTTACTCGGCTAGCGGGGGACAAGAGACCCAGTACTTC.

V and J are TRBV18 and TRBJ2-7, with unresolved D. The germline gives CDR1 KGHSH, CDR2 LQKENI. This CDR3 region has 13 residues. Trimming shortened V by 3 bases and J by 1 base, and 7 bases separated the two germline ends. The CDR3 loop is CASSPSQSYEQYF. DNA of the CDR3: TGTGCCAGCTCACCTTCCCAATCCTACGAGCAGTACTTC. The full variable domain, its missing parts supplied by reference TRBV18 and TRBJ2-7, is NAGVMQNPRHLVRRRGQEARLRCSPMKGHSHVYWYRQLPEEGLKFMVYLQKENIIDESGMPKERFSAEFPKEGPSILRIQQVVRGDSAAYFCASSPSQSYEQYFGPGTRLTVT.

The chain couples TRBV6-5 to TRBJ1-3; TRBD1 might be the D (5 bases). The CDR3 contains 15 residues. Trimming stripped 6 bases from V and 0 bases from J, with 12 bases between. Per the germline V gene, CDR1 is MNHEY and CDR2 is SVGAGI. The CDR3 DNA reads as TGTGCCAGCAGGCGGACACACACCTCTGGAAACACCATATATTTT. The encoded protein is CASRRTHTSGNTIYF.

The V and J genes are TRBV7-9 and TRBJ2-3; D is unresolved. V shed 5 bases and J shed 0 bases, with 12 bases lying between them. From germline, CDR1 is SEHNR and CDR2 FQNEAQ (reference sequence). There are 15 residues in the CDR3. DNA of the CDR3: TGTGCCAGCAGCCATGATAGTACTAGCACAGATACGCAGTATTTT. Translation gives CASSHDSTSTDTQYF.

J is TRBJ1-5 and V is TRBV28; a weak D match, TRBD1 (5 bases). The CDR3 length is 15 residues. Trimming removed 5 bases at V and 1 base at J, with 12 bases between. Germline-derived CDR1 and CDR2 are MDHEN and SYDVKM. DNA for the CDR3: TGTGCCAGCAGTAAATCAGGGAACAGCAATCAGCCCCAGCATTTT. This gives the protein CASSKSGNSNQPQHF.

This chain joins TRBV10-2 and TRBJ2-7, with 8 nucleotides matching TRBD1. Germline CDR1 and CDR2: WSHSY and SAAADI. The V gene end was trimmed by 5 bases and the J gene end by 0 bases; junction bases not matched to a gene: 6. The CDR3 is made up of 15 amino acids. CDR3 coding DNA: TGCGCCAGCAGTTGGGACAGGCCCAGCTCCTACGAGCAGTACTTC. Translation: CASSWDRPSSYEQYF.

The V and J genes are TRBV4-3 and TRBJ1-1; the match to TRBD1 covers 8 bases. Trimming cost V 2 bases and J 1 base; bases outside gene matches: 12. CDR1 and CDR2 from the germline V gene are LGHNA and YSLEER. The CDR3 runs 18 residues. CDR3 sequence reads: CASSQIYRGVYRNTEAFF. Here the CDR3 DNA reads TGCGCCAGCAGCCAAATTTACAGGGGGGTATATAGGAACACTGAAGCTTTCTTT.

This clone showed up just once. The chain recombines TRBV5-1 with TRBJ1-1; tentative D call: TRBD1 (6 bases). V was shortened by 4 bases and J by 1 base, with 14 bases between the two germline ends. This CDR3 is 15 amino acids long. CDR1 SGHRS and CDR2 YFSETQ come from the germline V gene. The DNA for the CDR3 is TGCGCCAGCAGCAGTTCAGGGGAGTGGAACACTGAAGCTTTCTTT. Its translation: CASSSSGEWNTEAFF. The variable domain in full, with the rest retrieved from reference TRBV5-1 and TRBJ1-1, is KAGVTQTPRYLIKTRGQQVTLSCSPISGHRSVSWYQQTPGQGLQFLFEYFSETQRNKGNFPGRFSGRQFSNSRSEMNVSTLELGDSALYLCASSSSGEWNTEAFFGQGTRLTVV.

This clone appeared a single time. As DNA, the CDR3 is TGTGCCAGCAGTTTGATAGGGACAGGGTCCAACGAGCAGTACTTC. This gives the protein CASSLIGTGSNEQYF. This chain links TRBV27 with TRBJ2-7, with 9 bases that match TRBD1. This CDR3 is 15 amino acids long. V was pared by 3 bases and J by 5 bases, with 8 bases of the junction left unmatched. Germline V gene data show CDR1 as MNHEY and CDR2 as SMNVEV (reference sequence).

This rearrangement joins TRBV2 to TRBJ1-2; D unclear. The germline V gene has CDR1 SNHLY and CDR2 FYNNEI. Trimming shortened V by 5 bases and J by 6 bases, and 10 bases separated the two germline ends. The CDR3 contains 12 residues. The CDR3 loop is CASSPAGNGYTF. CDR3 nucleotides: TGTGCCAGCAGTCCGGCGGGGAATGGCTACACCTTC.

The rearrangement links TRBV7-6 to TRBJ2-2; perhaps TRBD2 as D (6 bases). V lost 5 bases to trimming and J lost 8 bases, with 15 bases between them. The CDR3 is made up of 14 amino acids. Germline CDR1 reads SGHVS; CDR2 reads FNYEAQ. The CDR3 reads CASSEGLRTGELFF. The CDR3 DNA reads TGTGCCAGCAGCGAAGGACTACGGACTGGGGAGCTGTTTTTT.

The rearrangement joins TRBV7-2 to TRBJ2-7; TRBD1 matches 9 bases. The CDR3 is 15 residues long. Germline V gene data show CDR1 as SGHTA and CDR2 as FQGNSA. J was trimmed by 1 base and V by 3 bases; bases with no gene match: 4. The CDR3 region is CASSFQGTGSYEQYF. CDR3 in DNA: TGTGCCAGCAGCTTCCAAGGGACAGGGTCCTACGAGCAGTACTTC. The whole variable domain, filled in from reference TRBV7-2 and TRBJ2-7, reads GAGVSQSPSNKVTEKGKDVELRCDPISGHTALYWYRQSLGQGLEFLIYFQGNSAPDKSGLPSDRFSAERTGGSVSTLTIQRTQQEDSAVYLCASSFQGTGSYEQYFGPGTRLTVT.

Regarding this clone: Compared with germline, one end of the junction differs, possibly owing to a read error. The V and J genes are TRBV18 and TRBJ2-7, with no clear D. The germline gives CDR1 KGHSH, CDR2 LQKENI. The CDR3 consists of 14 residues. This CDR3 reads CASSELASSFEQYF. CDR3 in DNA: TGTGCCAGCTCAGAGTTAGCATCGTCCTTCGAGCAGTACTTC.

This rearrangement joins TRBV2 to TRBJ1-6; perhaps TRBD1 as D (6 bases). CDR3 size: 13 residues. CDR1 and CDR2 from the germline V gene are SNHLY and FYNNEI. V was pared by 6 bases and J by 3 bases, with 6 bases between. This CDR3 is CASRTGYNSPLHF. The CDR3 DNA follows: TGTGCCAGCAGGACAGGCTATAATTCACCCCTCCACTTT.

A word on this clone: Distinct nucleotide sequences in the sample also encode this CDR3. CDR3 region: CASSDPDLGSGNTIYF. The CDR3 DNA sequence: TGTGCCAGCAGCGACCCGGATCTGGGGAGTGGAAACACCATATATTTT. This rearrangement joins TRBV28 to TRBJ1-3, with unresolved D. CDR3 size: 16 residues. CDR1 and CDR2 from the germline V gene are MDHEN and SYDVKM. The V gene lost 6 bases and the J gene lost 3 bases, with 18 bases spanning the gap. Full variable domain (missing parts from reference TRBV28 and TRBJ1-3): DVKVTQSSRYLVKRTGEKVFLECVQDMDHENMFWYRQDPGLGLRLIYFSYDVKMKEKGDIPEGYSVSREKKERFSLILESASTNQTSMYLCASSDPDLGSGNTIYFGEGSWLTVV.

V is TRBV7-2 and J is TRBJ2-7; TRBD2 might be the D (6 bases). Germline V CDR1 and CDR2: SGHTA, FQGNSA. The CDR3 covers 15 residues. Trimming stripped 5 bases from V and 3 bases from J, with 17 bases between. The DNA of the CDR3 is TGTGCCAGCAGCCCCGGATCCCTAGCGCTCTACGAGCAGTACTTC. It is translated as CASSPGSLALYEQYF.

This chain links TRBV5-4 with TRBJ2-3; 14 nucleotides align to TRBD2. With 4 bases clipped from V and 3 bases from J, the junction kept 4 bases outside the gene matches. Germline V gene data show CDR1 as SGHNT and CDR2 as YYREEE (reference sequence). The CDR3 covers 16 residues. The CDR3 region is CASSGGLAGGTDTQYF. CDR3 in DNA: TGTGCCAGCAGCGGTGGACTAGCGGGAGGAACAGATACGCAGTATTTT.

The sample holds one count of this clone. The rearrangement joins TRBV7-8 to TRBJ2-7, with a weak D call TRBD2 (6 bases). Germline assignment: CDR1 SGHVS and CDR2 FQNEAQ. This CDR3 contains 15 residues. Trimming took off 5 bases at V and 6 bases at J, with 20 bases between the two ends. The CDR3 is CASSLGGAGPLEQYF. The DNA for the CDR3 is TGTGCCAGCAGCCTGGGGGGTGCGGGGCCCCTCGAGCAGTACTTC.

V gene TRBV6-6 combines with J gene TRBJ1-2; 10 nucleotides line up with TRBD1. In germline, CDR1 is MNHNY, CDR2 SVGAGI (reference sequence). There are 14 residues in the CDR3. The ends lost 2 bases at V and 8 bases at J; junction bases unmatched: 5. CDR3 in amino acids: CASSYDRGLGGYTF. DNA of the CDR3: TGTGCCAGCAGTTACGACAGGGGGCTCGGGGGCTACACCTTC.

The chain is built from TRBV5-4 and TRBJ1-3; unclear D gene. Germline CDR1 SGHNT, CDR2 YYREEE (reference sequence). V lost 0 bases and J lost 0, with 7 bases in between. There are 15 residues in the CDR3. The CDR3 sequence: CASSLDSNSGNTIYF. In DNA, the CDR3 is TGTGCCAGCAGCTTGGACAGTAACTCTGGAAACACCATATATTTT.

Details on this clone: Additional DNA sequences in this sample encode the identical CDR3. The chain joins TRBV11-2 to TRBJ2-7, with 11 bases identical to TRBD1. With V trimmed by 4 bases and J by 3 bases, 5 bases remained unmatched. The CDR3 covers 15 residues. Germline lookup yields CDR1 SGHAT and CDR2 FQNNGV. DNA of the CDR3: TGTGCCAGCAGCTCTGGGACAGGGGGTCACTACGAGCAGTACTTC. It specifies CASSSGTGGHYEQYF.

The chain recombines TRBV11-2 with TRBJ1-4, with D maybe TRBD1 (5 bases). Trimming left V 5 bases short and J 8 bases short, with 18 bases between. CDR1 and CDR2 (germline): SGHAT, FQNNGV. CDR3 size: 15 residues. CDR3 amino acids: CASSPPGTRGEKLFF. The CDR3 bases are TGTGCCAGCAGCCCCCCCGGGACTCGGGGGGAAAAACTGTTTTTT.